The 23 T cell receptor beta chains reported below all come from one sample, sequenced in a study of cytotoxic CD8 clonotypes in ibrutinib-treated CLL. Some clones are missing from TCRdb's copy, which holds only in-frame ones; the method was immunoSEQ multiplex PCR. The sample shows more than 150,000 clones, around 72% of them seen only once. The sample consisted of PBMCs, taken after 24 months of ibrutinib treatment. These TCRs come from a human donor with chronic lymphocytic leukemia.

V usage is TRBV28 and J usage is TRBJ2-5, with 13 nucleotides matching TRBD2. The CDR3 has 17 amino acids. After removal of 7 bases from V and 1 base from J, the junction contained 9 bases not matched to a gene. The germline gives CDR1 MDHEN, CDR2 SYDVKM. CDR3 coding DNA: TGTGCCAGCAACCAGGGGGGACTAGCGGGAATCCAAGAGACCCAGTACTTC. Protein product: CASNQGGLAGIQETQYF.

The chain has TRBV5-4 and TRBJ2-5, with TRBD1 identical over 9 bases. Unmatched junction bases numbered 3, after V lost 4 bases and J lost 5 bases. CDR3 size: 13 residues. Germline CDR1 is SGHNT and CDR2 is YYREEE (reference sequence). CDR3: CASSRQGEETQYF. The CDR3 nucleotides read TGTGCCAGCAGCCGACAGGGGGAGGAGACCCAGTACTTC.

The chain combines TRBV7-2 with TRBJ2-1, with 12 bases identical to TRBD2. The CDR3 loop spans 16 amino acids. Unmatched junction bases numbered 7, after V lost 6 bases and J lost 4 bases. Germline-derived CDR1 and CDR2 are SGHTA and FQGNSA. CDR3: CASRKRLAGVYNEQFF. The CDR3 bases are TGTGCCAGCAGGAAAAGACTAGCGGGAGTTTACAATGAGCAGTTCTTC.

V and J are TRBV6-1 and TRBJ2-7, with 7 nucleotides matching TRBD2. J gave up 9 bases and V 7 bases, and 12 bases lay outside the gene matches. CDR1 is MNHNS and CDR2 is SASEGT in the germline V gene. This CDR3 region has 13 residues. The CDR3: CASTPGLTLGQYF. DNA for the CDR3: TGTGCCAGCACCCCGGGACTAACCCTGGGGCAGTACTTC.

This clone was seen more than once but under ten times. The chain carries TRBV4-2 and TRBJ2-7; TRBD1 matches 10 bases. This CDR3 comprises 15 residues. The germline V gene has CDR1 LGHNA and CDR2 YNFKEQ. Trimming took 4 bases from V and 1 from J; bases not matched to a gene: 4. The CDR3 region has the DNA TGTGCCAGCAGCCGCGGGACAGGGGCTTCCTACGAGCAGTACTTC. Residues: CASSRGTGASYEQYF.

In this sample, this clone turned up a few times. Mismatch with germline at one junction end may stem from a read error. In DNA, the CDR3 is TGTGCTAGCAGCCCTGGGACTAGCGGGAACAAGCAGTTCTTC. Translated, it gives CASSPGTSGNKQFF. The chain joins TRBV7-7 to TRBJ2-1; TRBD2 matches at 13 bases. CDR3 length: 14 residues. Germline lookup yields CDR1 SSHAT and CDR2 FNYEAQ (reference sequence).

For this clone: Different DNA sequences within this sample yield the same CDR3. For the CDR3, the DNA is TGTGCCAGCAGTGAATCTCGGGGGGGGCCCCGCACCTGGGGGCAGTACTTC. The encoded protein is CASSESRGGPRTWGQYF. The chain is built from TRBV25-1 and TRBJ2-7; 8 nucleotides align to TRBD2. The junction had 17 bases not matched to a gene; V was cut back by 1 base and J by 9 bases. CDR1 is MGHDK and CDR2 is SYGVNS in the germline V gene. The CDR3 covers 17 residues.

The genes are TRBV5-1 and TRBJ2-1, with D possibly being TRBD1 (6 bases). Trimming stripped 0 bases from V and 1 base from J, with 8 bases between. CDR3 size: 15 residues. Germline V CDR1 and CDR2: SGHRS, YFSETQ. The CDR3 sequence is CASSLGGPSYNEQFF. DNA of the CDR3: TGCGCCAGCAGCTTGGGGGGGCCATCCTACAATGAGCAGTTCTTC.

The chain employs TRBV5-6 and TRBJ1-3, with 7 bases identical to TRBD1. Germline CDR1 is SGHDT and CDR2 is YYEEEE. V lost 4 bases, J lost 0 bases, and 7 bases stayed unmatched. The CDR3 has 16 residues. Here the CDR3 DNA reads TGTGCCAGCAGCAAGACCGGGACAGTCTCTGGAAACACCATATATTTT. It specifies CASSKTGTVSGNTIYF.

This clone was observed a handful of times. Different DNA sequences within this sample yield the same CDR3. V and J are TRBV27 and TRBJ2-7; D remains unclear. From germline, CDR1 is MNHEY and CDR2 SMNVEV (reference sequence). The CDR3 totals 13 residues. Deletions cut 0 bases from V and 3 bases from J, with 6 bases between. The CDR3 nucleotides read TGTGCCAGCAGTTTATCGGGCGGCTACGAGCAGTACTTC. This gives the protein CASSLSGGYEQYF.

The rearrangement joins TRBV2 to TRBJ2-7; D remains ambiguous. Germline V gives CDR1 SNHLY, CDR2 FYNNEI. V gave up 6 bases and J gave up 5 bases, with 20 bases separating them. The CDR3 runs 15 residues. The CDR3 region has the DNA TGTGCCAGCAGAGTCCTAATCGTGGCAAACCACGAGCAGTACTTC. It yields the protein CASRVLIVANHEQYF.

The V and J genes are TRBV29-1 and TRBJ1-2; no clear D gene. Trimming cost V 4 bases and J 1 base, with 7 bases left between them. The CDR3 loop spans 12 amino acids. Germline assignment: CDR1 SQVTM and CDR2 ANQGSEA. The CDR3 spells CSVAADNYGYTF. The CDR3 region has the DNA TGCAGCGTTGCGGCGGATAACTATGGCTACACCTTC.

The chain combines TRBV5-4 with TRBJ2-5; D possibly corresponds to TRBD2 (5 bases). The CDR3 spans 14 residues. The V gene lost 4 bases and the J gene lost 5 bases, with 15 bases spanning the gap. Germline V gene data show CDR1 as SGHNT and CDR2 as YYREEE (reference sequence). CDR3 region: CASSPEVASETQYF. CDR3 bases: TGTGCCAGCAGCCCCGAGGTAGCGTCGGAGACCCAGTACTTC. The whole variable domain, filled in from reference TRBV5-4 and TRBJ2-5, reads ETGVTQSPTHLIKTRGQQVTLRCSSQSGHNTVSWYQQALGQGPQFIFQYYREEENGRGNFPPRFSGLQFPNYSSELNVNALELDDSALYLCASSPEVASETQYFGPGTRLLVL.

This clone showed up just once. J is TRBJ2-7 and V is TRBV2, with no clear D. V dropped 4 bases and J dropped 1 base, with 8 bases sitting between them. The CDR3 runs to 13 residues. The V gene's germline CDR1 is SNHLY and CDR2 FYNNEI. The CDR3: CASSARRSYEQYF. The CDR3 DNA sequence: TGTGCCAGCAGTGCCCGACGTTCCTACGAGCAGTACTTC.

The V gene is TRBV7-2, the J gene TRBJ2-7, with 9 bases fitting TRBD1. Trimming removed 5 bases from V and 4 bases from J; junction bases left unmatched: 9. The CDR3 runs to 15 residues. The germline CDR1 and CDR2 sequences are SGHTA and FQGNSA. This CDR3 is CASSLRTGAPYEQYF. In nucleotides, the CDR3 is TGTGCCAGCAGCCTGCGGACAGGGGCACCTTACGAGCAGTACTTC.

The chain employs TRBV7-2 and TRBJ2-5; unclear D gene. The germline V and J ends were trimmed by 1 base and 5 bases, with 11 bases remaining between them. Germline V gene sequence: CDR1 SGHTA, CDR2 FQGNSA. The CDR3 covers 14 residues. CDR3 amino acids: CASSLELAAETQYF. In DNA form, the CDR3 reads TGTGCCAGCAGCTTAGAGCTGGCGGCGGAGACCCAGTACTTC.

This clone was seen once. The CDR3 DNA is TGTGCCAGCAGTGTAGAATTTAACGGGGAGCTGTTTTTT. Amino acid sequence: CASSVEFNGELFF. The V and J genes are TRBV2 and TRBJ2-2; D is undetermined. The CDR3 consists of 13 residues. V dropped 4 bases and J dropped 7 bases, with 10 bases sitting between them. Germline CDR1 reads SNHLY; CDR2 reads FYNNEI.

The chain employs TRBV9 and TRBJ2-1, with D maybe TRBD1 (5 bases). Between the trimmed V and J ends, which lost 5 bases and 0 bases, there was a span of 9 bases. The CDR3 has 14 residues. Germline V gene sequence: CDR1 SGDLS, CDR2 YYNGEE. The CDR3 region is CASSQGDSYNEQFF. CDR3 bases: TGTGCCAGCAGTCAAGGGGACTCCTACAATGAGCAGTTCTTC.

The CDR3 sequence: CASSFGSYEQYF. The DNA for the CDR3 is TGTGCCAGCAGTTTTGGTTCCTACGAGCAGTACTTC. The rearrangement links TRBV6-6 to TRBJ2-7; D unresolved. This CDR3 has 12 amino acids. CDR1 and CDR2 (germline): MNHNY, SVGAGI (reference sequence). Trimming pared 4 bases from V and 1 base from J, leaving 5 bases between.

This clone was seen a single time. This sequence joins TRBV5-8 and TRBJ2-7; D is ambiguous. The CDR3 covers 14 residues. Germline V gene lookup returns CDR1 SGHTS and CDR2 YDEGEE. V gave up 0 bases and J gave up 3 bases, with 10 bases separating them. CDR3 nucleotide sequence: TGTGCCAGCAGCTTGGGGCCGGTAGTCTACGAGCAGTACTTC. Translating gives CASSLGPVVYEQYF.

This chain links TRBV9 with TRBJ1-2; unclear D gene. CDR3 length equals 15 residues. Trimming shortened V by 0 bases and J by 4 bases, and 13 bases separated the two germline ends. CDR1 and CDR2 (germline): SGDLS, YYNGEE. The CDR3 region is CASSVEGLAGYGYTF. In DNA, the CDR3 is TGTGCCAGCAGCGTAGAGGGTCTGGCTGGCTATGGCTACACCTTC.

This clone has a handful of counts. The V and J genes are TRBV4-2 and TRBJ2-7, with D uncertain. V dropped 0 bases and J dropped 6 bases, with 3 bases sitting between them. Germline CDR1 reads LGHNA; CDR2 reads YNFKEQ. The CDR3 loop spans 11 amino acids. Here the CDR3 reads CASSQDVEQYF. In nucleotides, the CDR3 is TGTGCCAGCAGCCAAGATGTCGAGCAGTACTTC.

This clone was recorded a few times. This chain uses TRBV7-8 with TRBJ1-4, with D possibly matching TRBD1 (6 bases). Trimming took 5 bases from V and 4 from J, leaving 14 bases between them. Germline lookup yields CDR1 SGHVS and CDR2 FQNEAQ. The CDR3 contains 15 residues. The CDR3 loop reads CASSPQQGVNEKLFF. In DNA form, the CDR3 reads TGTGCCAGCAGCCCCCAACAGGGCGTTAATGAAAAACTGTTTTTT.